The present TCR beta chain was sequenced within a study of cytomegalovirus exposure and HLA in healthy donors. Study at large: Early on, a data release was issued that held 80 million to 90 million unique TCRs from HLA-typed donors.

The primer mix had 60 Vbeta and 13 Jbeta primers. Assay: immunoSEQ multiplex PCR; the TCRdb copy retains only in-frame clones and omits some. Of fewer than 130,000 clones in the sample, about three quarters are singletons; the top ten hold about 5.2%. Study-wide results and limits: Later analysis found that TCR beta chains associated with HLA were more clonally expanded than other, equally common chains.

The CDR3 contains 15 residues. Germline assignment: CDR1 SNHLY and CDR2 FYNNEI. The V gene end was trimmed by 5 bases and the J gene end by 3 bases; junction bases not matched to a gene: 6. In regard to this clone: The target antigen is unknown.

This clonotype was sampled from a female donor in good health and CMV-seropositive. Sequencing input: PBMCs. The chain has TRBV2 and TRBJ2-3; 9 bases map to TRBD2. This chain's CDR3 is CASSSGLADTDTQYF. The CDR3 nucleotides are TGTGCCAGCAGTTCGGGACTAGCAGATACAGATACGCAGTATTTT.